The next 20 T cell receptor beta chains were all read from a single sample in a study of blood T cell repertoires in COVID-19. Repertoires were generated with immunoSEQ multiplex PCR, while TCRdb's copy carries only in-frame clones and drops some. This repertoire shows some 290,000 clones, roughly 88% found once; its top ten account for over 2%. The sequenced material came from PBMCs or T cells enriched from blood (not recorded which). All receptors come from a woman aged 40 to 50 with acute COVID-19.

This chain uses TRBV20-1 with TRBJ1-2; 8 positions match TRBD1. The CDR3 contains 11 residues. The V and J ends lost 6 bases and 7 bases, in that order; junction bases with no gene match: 4. Germline V gives CDR1 DFQATT, CDR2 SNEGSKA (reference sequence). CDR3 loop: CSAGTGSGYTF. DNA of the CDR3: TGCAGTGCCGGGACAGGAAGTGGCTACACCTTC.

The chain is built from TRBV6-4 and TRBJ2-1; 7 nucleotides align to TRBD2. V was clipped by 3 bases and J by 2 bases; unmatched bases: 4. The CDR3 runs to 15 residues. From germline, CDR1 is MRHNA and CDR2 SNTAGT. This CDR3 is CASSEDRGAYNEQFF. For the CDR3, the DNA is TGTGCCAGCAGTGAAGACCGGGGGGCCTACAATGAGCAGTTCTTC.

The chain links TRBV19 to TRBJ2-3; 7 bases are a match to TRBD2. The CDR3 loop spans 15 amino acids. Germline trimming cut 9 bases from V and 1 base from J; bases unmatched to any gene: 10. Germline CDR1 LNHDA, CDR2 SQIVND (reference sequence). As DNA, the CDR3 is TGTGCCAGAATTATGAAGCGGGACCGCACAGATACGCAGTATTTT. Amino acids: CARIMKRDRTDTQYF.

The chain uses TRBV25-1 and TRBJ2-4, with D tentatively TRBD1 (6 bases). Trimming removed 1 base from V and 0 bases from J, with 13 bases in between. The CDR3 consists of 17 residues. The germline V gene encodes CDR1 MGHDK and CDR2 SYGVNS. The CDR3 nucleotides read TGTGCCAGCAGTGAATTTCAGACAGGAGGAGCCAAAAACATTCAGTACTTC. This codes for CASSEFQTGGAKNIQYF.

The J gene is TRBJ1-5, the V gene TRBV18; D not resolved. From germline, CDR1 is KGHSH and CDR2 LQKENI. The length of the CDR3 is 14 residues. V was clipped by 3 bases and J by 5 bases, with 11 bases between them. In DNA, the CDR3 is TGTGCCAGCTCACCTGCTTCGGGTGATCAGCCCCAGCATTTT. It yields the protein CASSPASGDQPQHF.

The chain joins TRBV5-5 to TRBJ1-4; 7 nucleotides match TRBD1. The CDR3 is 14 amino acids. CDR1 is SGHKS, CDR2 YYEKEE, per germline (reference sequence). V shed 4 bases, J shed 8 bases, and the junction held 8 bases outside the gene matches. The CDR3 coding sequence is TGTGCCAGCAGCCAACAGGGGTATTACGAAAAACTGTTTTTT. This sequence encodes CASSQQGYYEKLFF. Variable domain in full (rest from reference TRBV5-5 and TRBJ1-4): DAGVTQSPTHLIKTRGQQVTLRCSPISGHKSVSWYQQVLGQGPQFIFQYYEKEERGRGNFPDRFSARQFPNYSSELNVNALLLGDSALYLCASSQQGYYEKLFFGSGTQLSVL.

The chain recombines TRBV5-8 with TRBJ1-5, with 9 bases fitting TRBD1. Germline lookup yields CDR1 SGHTS and CDR2 YDEGEE. The CDR3 totals 16 residues. V lost 2 bases, J lost 4 bases, and 7 bases stayed unmatched. The chain's CDR3 is CASSFPFGTGNQPQHF. The CDR3 coding sequence is TGTGCCAGCAGCTTCCCTTTCGGGACAGGGAATCAGCCCCAGCATTTT.

The chain joins TRBV19 to TRBJ2-5, with 7 bases fitting TRBD2. V dropped 4 bases and J dropped 2; count of bases not matched to a gene: 7. The CDR3 has 15 amino acids. Germline V lookup: CDR1 LNHDA, CDR2 SQIVND (reference sequence). As DNA, the CDR3 is TGTGCCAGTAGTAAAGGACTAGGATTACAAGAGACCCAGTACTTC. This gives the protein CASSKGLGLQETQYF.

This chain joins TRBV21-1 and TRBJ1-1; the table assigns TRBD1, which was not confirmed against the DNA. TRBV21-1 is marked as a pseudogene. This CDR3 comprises 16 residues. This chain's CDR3 is CASSKPGQGVGTEAFF. The CDR3 coding sequence is TGTGCCAGCAGCAAACCGGGACAGGGGGTAGGCACTGAAGCTTTCTTT.

The chain uses TRBV5-1 and TRBJ2-5, with a possible D match to TRBD2 (6 bases). Per the germline V gene, CDR1 is SGHRS and CDR2 is YFSETQ. The CDR3 runs to 15 residues. The V and J ends lost 7 bases and 2 bases respectively, with 18 bases between them. Here the CDR3 reads CASQVAGLSQETQYF. As DNA, the CDR3 is TGCGCCAGCCAAGTGGCGGGGCTGAGTCAAGAGACCCAGTACTTC.

V usage is TRBV15 and J usage is TRBJ2-1; 9 bases match TRBD2. CDR1 is LNHNV and CDR2 is YYDKDF in the germline V gene (reference sequence). CDR3 length equals 19 residues. V dropped 1 base and J dropped 4; count of bases not matched to a gene: 14. Written as DNA, the CDR3 is TGTGCCACCAGCAGAGGAGGCGGGGAAAGAGCGGGAGGTTACAATGAGCAGTTCTTC. Amino acid sequence: CATSRGGGERAGGYNEQFF.

The chain links TRBV18 to TRBJ2-7, with 11 bases matching TRBD1. This CDR3 contains 15 residues. With V trimmed by 5 bases and J by 3 bases, 6 bases remained unmatched. Per germline, CDR1 KGHSH and CDR2 LQKENI. CDR3 DNA sequence: TGTGCCAGCTCAAAGACCGGGACAGGGGGCTACGAGCAGTACTTC. Translated, it gives CASSKTGTGGYEQYF. The complete variable domain, with remaining parts taken from reference TRBV18 and TRBJ2-7, reads NAGVMQNPRHLVRRRGQEARLRCSPMKGHSHVYWYRQLPEEGLKFMVYLQKENIIDESGMPKERFSAEFPKEGPSILRIQQVVRGDSAAYFCASSKTGTGGYEQYFGPGTRLTVT.

This chain uses TRBV30 with TRBJ1-6; 7 bases match TRBD1. This CDR3 is built from 13 residues. The V gene end was trimmed by 4 bases and the J gene end by 13 bases; junction bases not matched to a gene: 10. From germline, CDR1 is GTSNPN and CDR2 SVGIG (reference sequence). The CDR3 region is CAWNAGGQKPLHF. The CDR3 nucleotides read TGTGCCTGGAACGCCGGGGGACAGAAGCCCCTCCACTTT.

The CDR3 DNA sequence: TGCAGCGTTGGACAGAAGCAAGAGACCCAGTACTTC. Its translation: CSVGQKQETQYF. This chain links TRBV29-1 with TRBJ2-5; D is perhaps TRBD1 (5 bases). The germline gives CDR1 SQVTM, CDR2 ANQGSEA. V was shortened by 4 bases and J by 2 bases, with 8 bases between the two germline ends. CDR3 size: 12 residues. Full variable domain (remainder filled in from reference TRBV29-1 and TRBJ2-5): SAVISQKPSRDICQRGTSLTIQCQVDSQVTMMFWYRQQPGQSLTLIATANQGSEATYESGFVIDKFPISRPNLTFSTLTVSNMSPEDSSIYLCSVGQKQETQYFGPGTRLLVL.

The V and J genes are TRBV5-6 and TRBJ1-1, with D perhaps TRBD1 (5 bases). From germline, CDR1 is SGHDT and CDR2 YYEEEE. This CDR3 comprises 16 residues. Trimming stripped 0 bases from V and 4 bases from J, with 16 bases between. CDR3: CASSLVKGRGSTEAFF. CDR3 DNA: TGTGCCAGCAGCTTGGTAAAGGGGAGGGGAAGCACTGAAGCTTTCTTT.

The rearrangement joins TRBV6-2 or TRBV6-3 to TRBJ1-5, with a tentative D call TRBD1 (5 bases). This CDR3 is built from 15 residues. Germline V gene sequence: CDR1 MNHEY, CDR2 SVGEGT. Trimming shortened V by 5 bases and J by 1 base, and 12 bases separated the two germline ends. The CDR3 region has the DNA TGTGCCAGCAGTACCGCACAGGCCAGCAATCAGCCCCAGCATTTT. This encodes CASSTAQASNQPQHF.

This chain uses TRBV28 with TRBJ2-7, with D maybe TRBD1 (6 bases). CDR3 length: 11 residues. V was clipped by 9 bases and J by 3 bases, with 9 bases between them. Germline CDR1 reads MDHEN; CDR2 reads SYDVKM. The CDR3 loop is CARQGFYEQYF. The CDR3 DNA sequence: TGTGCCAGACAGGGTTTCTACGAGCAGTACTTC.

The rearrangement uses TRBV4-2 and TRBJ2-1, with a tentative D call TRBD2 (5 bases). The V and J ends lost 5 bases and 2 bases respectively, with 13 bases between them. This CDR3 has 15 residues. Per germline, CDR1 LGHNA and CDR2 YNFKEQ. CDR3 sequence: CASSDPSGTYNEQFF. In nucleotides, the CDR3 is TGTGCCAGCAGCGACCCATCGGGGACCTACAATGAGCAGTTCTTC.

The chain is built from TRBV5-1 and TRBJ1-2, with D possibly TRBD1 on 5 matching bases. The CDR3 runs 13 residues. Per the germline V gene, CDR1 is SGHRS and CDR2 is YFSETQ. V gave up 4 bases and J gave up 1 base, with 8 bases separating them. The CDR3 loop is CASSPDSNYGYTF. CDR3 in DNA: TGCGCCAGCAGCCCTGACAGTAACTATGGCTACACCTTC. Full variable domain (outside the CDR3, taken from reference TRBV5-1 and TRBJ1-2): KAGVTQTPRYLIKTRGQQVTLSCSPISGHRSVSWYQQTPGQGLQFLFEYFSETQRNKGNFPGRFSGRQFSNSRSEMNVSTLELGDSALYLCASSPDSNYGYTFGSGTRLTVV.

This clone was seen only once. The chain employs TRBV3-1 (or the pseudogene TRBV3-2) and TRBJ2-4, with D tentatively TRBD1 (7 bases). Trimming took off 2 bases at V and 6 bases at J, with 11 bases between the two ends. Germline CDR1 is LGHDT and CDR2 is YNNKEL (reference sequence). The length of the CDR3 is 14 residues. CDR3 nucleotides: TGTGCCAGCAGCCAACAGGGGGGAGGAAACATTCAGTACTTC. Its translation: CASSQQGGGNIQYF.